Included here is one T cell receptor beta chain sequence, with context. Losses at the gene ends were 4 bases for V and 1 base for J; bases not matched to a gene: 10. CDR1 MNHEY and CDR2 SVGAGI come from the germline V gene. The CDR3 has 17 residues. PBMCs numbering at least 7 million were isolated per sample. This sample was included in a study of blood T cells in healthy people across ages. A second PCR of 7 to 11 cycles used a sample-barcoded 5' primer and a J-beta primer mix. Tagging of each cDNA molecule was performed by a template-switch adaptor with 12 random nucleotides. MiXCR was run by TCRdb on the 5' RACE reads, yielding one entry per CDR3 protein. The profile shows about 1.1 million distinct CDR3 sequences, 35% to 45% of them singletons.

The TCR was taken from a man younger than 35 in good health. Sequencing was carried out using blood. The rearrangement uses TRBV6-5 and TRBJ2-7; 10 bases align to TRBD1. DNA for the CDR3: TGTGCCAGCAGTTCGAAAAGGACAGGGGGTTCATCCTACGAGCAGTACTTC. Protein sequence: CASSSKRTGGSSYEQYF.